The present T cell receptor (beta chain) was sequenced within a study of T-cell reconstitution after alpha-beta-depleted transplantation in children. CDR3 size: 15 residues. Trimming took 5 bases from V and 6 from J, leaving 17 bases between them. Germline V gives CDR1 SGHTA, CDR2 FQGNSA. This clonotype was seen ten or more times. The TCRbeta library was prepared with unique molecular identifiers. Via MiXCR, TCRdb re-called the PCR reads, giving one row per CDR3 protein. The sample has about 340,000 distinct CDR3 sequences; about an eighth are singletons. This specimen was PBMCs, taken from the stem cell graft. This TCR was recovered from a human donor who donated a stem cell graft to a child with Fanconi anemia. This chain joins TRBV7-2 and TRBJ2-1; maybe TRBD1 (6 bases). The CDR3 bases are TGTGCCAGCAGCCTAGGGGGTCAGGGGTTCAATGAGCAGTTCTTC. The encoded protein is CASSLGGQGFNEQFF. The full variable domain, completed using reference TRBV7-2 and TRBJ2-1, is GAGVSQSPSNKVTEKGKDVELRCDPISGHTALYWYRQSLGQGLEFLIYFQGNSAPDKSGLPSDRFSAERTGGSVSTLTIQRTQQEDSAVYLCASSLGGQGFNEQFFGPGTRLTVL.